Each of the 19 T cell receptor beta chains below was sequenced from the same sample in a study of blood T cell repertoires in COVID-19. Libraries were prepared by immunoSEQ multiplex PCR; TCRdb keeps only in-frame clonotypes and omits some of them. Altogether approximately 340,000 clones are present, approximately 91% being singletons, with the ten largest covering 0.8% to 0.9%. Sequenced sample: PBMCs or T cells enriched from blood (not recorded which). The receptors derive from a woman aged 40 to 50 who had been exposed to COVID-19.

The chain joins TRBV5-6 to TRBJ2-7; tentatively, D is TRBD2 (7 bases). The CDR3 totals 14 residues. V lost 3 bases to trimming and J lost 2 bases, with 12 bases between them. CDR1 SGHDT and CDR2 YYEEEE come from the germline V gene. The CDR3 is CASSSRGGPYEQYF. The CDR3, as DNA: TGTGCCAGCAGCTCAAGGGGGGGCCCCTACGAGCAGTACTTC.

A single count supports this clone. This chain uses TRBV9 with TRBJ1-6, with TRBD1 identical over 7 bases. CDR3 length: 15 residues. Germline CDR1 is SGDLS and CDR2 is YYNGEE. V was pared by 4 bases and J by 4 bases, with 5 bases of the junction left unmatched. As DNA, the CDR3 is TGTGCCAGCAGCCGGGACAGCCTTTATAATTCACCCCTCCACTTT. Protein sequence: CASSRDSLYNSPLHF. Full variable domain (outside the CDR3, taken from reference TRBV9 and TRBJ1-6): DSGVTQTPKHLITATGQRVTLRCSPRSGDLSVYWYQQSLDQGLQFLIQYYNGEERAKGNILERFSAQQFPDLHSELNLSSLELGDSALYFCASSRDSLYNSPLHFGNGTRLTVT.

The J gene is TRBJ1-6, the V gene TRBV5-1; D might be TRBD1 (6 bases). V was cut by 2 bases and J by 7 bases, with 7 bases left in between. The length of the CDR3 is 13 residues. Germline CDR1 and CDR2: SGHRS and YFSETQ. The CDR3 DNA reads TGCGCCAGCAGCTTCACAGGGAATTCACCCCTCCACTTT. This gives the protein CASSFTGNSPLHF.

This clone showed up just a few times. V is TRBV5-6 and J is TRBJ1-2; maybe TRBD1 (5 bases). The V and J ends lost 2 bases and 4 bases respectively, with 12 bases between them. Germline V gene sequence: CDR1 SGHDT, CDR2 YYEEEE. This CDR3 region has 14 residues. The DNA for the CDR3 is TGTGCCAGCAGCTTATGGGGGACTGGCTATGGCTACACCTTC. Protein product: CASSLWGTGYGYTF. The entire variable domain, with the rest obtained from reference TRBV5-6 and TRBJ1-2, is as follows: DAGVTQSPTHLIKTRGQQVTLRCSPKSGHDTVSWYQQALGQGPQFIFQYYEEEERQRGNFPDRFSGHQFPNYSSELNVNALLLGDSALYLCASSLWGTGYGYTFGSGTRLTVV.

The chain has TRBV5-4 and TRBJ2-5; a possible D gene is TRBD1 (6 bases). From germline, CDR1 is SGHNT and CDR2 YYREEE (reference sequence). Trimming pared 0 bases from V and 5 bases from J, leaving 14 bases between. The CDR3 loop spans 15 amino acids. CDR3 sequence (DNA): TGTGCCAGCAGCTTGGAGATCGGCAGGGGTGAGACCCAGTACTTC. Translation gives CASSLEIGRGETQYF.

The J gene is TRBJ2-7, the V gene TRBV7-9; 10 bases agree with TRBD1. The CDR3 consists of 18 residues. The V segment lost 5 bases and the J segment 7 bases; nucleotides outside the gene matches: 20. Germline assignment: CDR1 SEHNR and CDR2 FQNEAQ (reference sequence). The DNA of the CDR3 is TGTGCCAGCAGCCCGGGGACAGGGGTCCCTCGACTCTACGGGGAGCAGTACTTC. Its translation: CASSPGTGVPRLYGEQYF.

This clone has just one count. CDR3: CASSLSPRGGQGYTF. CDR3 sequence (DNA): TGTGCCAGCAGTTTAAGTCCCAGAGGGGGCCAAGGCTACACCTTC. The chain uses TRBV27 and TRBJ1-2; 7 bases align to TRBD1. V was clipped by 2 bases and J by 8 bases; unmatched bases: 11. In germline, CDR1 is MNHEY, CDR2 SMNVEV (reference sequence). This CDR3 is 15 amino acids long.

The V gene is TRBV28, the J gene TRBJ1-4; a possible D gene is TRBD1 (6 bases). The CDR3 has 14 amino acids. Germline-derived CDR1 and CDR2 are MDHEN and SYDVKM. V was trimmed by 7 bases and J by 9 bases, leaving 18 bases between them. This CDR3 is CASTPAQGLKKLFF. The CDR3 DNA follows: TGTGCCAGCACTCCCGCGCAGGGGTTGAAAAAACTGTTTTTT.

The chain uses TRBV23-1 and TRBJ1-6, with TRBD1 matching over 7 bases. TRBV23-1 falls under the ORF class, with uncertain function. The V gene end was trimmed by 1 base and the J gene end by 1 base; junction bases not matched to a gene: 13. The CDR3 loop spans 20 amino acids. The CDR3: CASSQCVKLQGGSYNSPLHF. In DNA, the CDR3 is TGCGCCAGCAGTCAATGTGTGAAGTTGCAGGGGGGATCCTATAATTCACCCCTCCACTTT.

The chain employs TRBV7-9 and TRBJ1-1; the D gene is possibly TRBD1 (6 bases). Trimming stripped 5 bases from V and 1 base from J, with 14 bases between. CDR1 and CDR2 (germline): SEHNR, FQNEAQ (reference sequence). This CDR3 is built from 15 residues. The CDR3 protein is CASSLEGHRNTEAFF. In nucleotides, the CDR3 is TGTGCCAGCAGCCTCGAGGGACATCGGAACACTGAAGCTTTCTTT. Filled out from reference TRBV7-9 and TRBJ1-1, the complete variable domain reads DTGVSQNPRHKITKRGQNVTFRCDPISEHNRLYWYRQTLGQGPEFLTYFQNEAQLEKSRLLSDRFSAERPKGSFSTLEIQRTEQGDSAMYLCASSLEGHRNTEAFFGQGTRLTVV.

The CDR3 region has the DNA TGTGCCTGGGGCCTCGGGGGGCAGACCGGGGAGCTGTTTTTT. As protein: CAWGLGGQTGELFF. The chain employs TRBV30 and TRBJ2-2, with a weak D call TRBD2 (7 bases). In germline, CDR1 is GTSNPN, CDR2 SVGIG (reference sequence). The V gene lost 5 bases and the J gene lost 5 bases, with 15 bases spanning the gap. The CDR3 runs to 14 residues.

The chain recombines TRBV9 with TRBJ1-3, with D uncertain. Looked up from germline, CDR1 is SGDLS and CDR2 is YYNGEE. The length of the CDR3 is 16 residues. Trimming took 0 bases from V and 0 from J, leaving 10 bases between them. CDR3 bases: TGTGCCAGCAGCGTAGAGCCCGGGAGCTCTGGAAACACCATATATTTT. This codes for CASSVEPGSSGNTIYF.

This clone was observed once. This chain links TRBV27 with TRBJ1-2; tentatively, D is TRBD1 (6 bases). The length of the CDR3 is 13 residues. Deletions cut 2 bases from V and 7 bases from J, with 11 bases between. CDR1 is MNHEY, CDR2 SMNVEV, per germline (reference sequence). CDR3 nucleotides: TGTGCCAGCAGTTTAAGGGGGAAGGGTGGCTACACCTTC. Its protein is CASSLRGKGGYTF.

V usage is TRBV9 and J usage is TRBJ2-7; D might be TRBD2 (7 bases). Germline V lookup: CDR1 SGDLS, CDR2 YYNGEE. V lost 4 bases and J lost 3, with 20 bases in between. This CDR3 spans 16 amino acids. This CDR3 is CASSHPRLGGDYEQYF. The CDR3, as DNA: TGTGCCAGCAGCCACCCCCGATTAGGGGGGGACTACGAGCAGTACTTC.

The J gene is TRBJ2-7, the V gene TRBV10-3; 7 nucleotides agree with TRBD1. Germline CDR1 and CDR2: ENHRY and SYGVKD. With 4 bases clipped from V and 6 bases from J, the junction kept 18 bases outside the gene matches. This CDR3 is built from 17 residues. The CDR3 DNA is TGTGCCATCAGTGGGGGGACAGAGATATGGGGTCGAGCCGAGCAGTACTTC. The encoded protein is CAISGGTEIWGRAEQYF.

The genes are TRBV12-3 or TRBV12-4 and TRBJ1-6; 7 bases line up with TRBD1. The V and J ends lost 6 bases and 7 bases, in that order; junction bases with no gene match: 3. The CDR3 loop spans 13 amino acids. CDR3 region: CASSQGGNSPLHF. The CDR3 region has the DNA TGTGCCAGCAGCCAGGGGGGCAATTCACCCCTCCACTTT.

This chain links TRBV19 with TRBJ1-2; the match to TRBD1 covers 10 bases. From germline, CDR1 is LNHDA and CDR2 SQIVND (reference sequence). The ends lost 6 bases at V and 6 bases at J; junction bases unmatched: 4. The CDR3 runs to 13 residues. CDR3 sequence: CASRTGTGDGYTF. The CDR3 coding sequence is TGTGCCAGTAGGACCGGGACAGGGGATGGCTACACCTTC.

The chain recombines TRBV20-1 with TRBJ2-7; D is possibly TRBD2 (6 bases). CDR1 and CDR2 from the germline V gene are DFQATT and SNEGSKA (reference sequence). The CDR3 is 11 amino acids. Trimming took 6 bases from V and 6 from J, leaving 12 bases between them. CDR3 sequence reads: CSAEGPGEQYF. The CDR3 DNA follows: TGCAGTGCGGAGGGGCCTGGCGAGCAGTACTTC.

The chain uses TRBV5-6 and TRBJ2-1; 13 nucleotides align to TRBD2. Trimming cost V 0 bases and J 7 bases; bases outside gene matches: 7. Per the germline V gene, CDR1 is SGHDT and CDR2 is YYEEEE. The CDR3 length is 17 residues. CDR3 protein: CASSLASGLAGINEQFF. The CDR3 DNA reads TGTGCCAGCAGCTTGGCGTCGGGACTAGCGGGAATTAATGAGCAGTTCTTC.